This entry lists 26 T cell receptor beta chains sequenced from one sample in a study of T cell responses to AZD1222 COVID-19 vaccine. Generated by immunoSEQ multiplex PCR, the TCRdb table keeps only in-frame clones and is missing some. The profile shows approximately 90,000 clones, about 89% of them singletons. The source was peripheral blood, collected on day 0 of AZD1222 vaccination. These receptors were taken from an adult in good health.

The gene calls are TRBV10-1 and TRBJ2-3; the D gene is possibly TRBD2 (7 bases). The CDR3 is 14 amino acids. Trimming removed 4 bases from V and 2 bases from J, with 10 bases in between. Per germline, CDR1 WNHNN and CDR2 SYGVQD (reference sequence). For the CDR3, the DNA is TGCGCCAGCAGTGGCGGGGGCTACACAGATACGCAGTATTTT. Its protein product is CASSGGGYTDTQYF.

In this sample, this clone turned up once. This chain links TRBV25-1 with TRBJ1-6; possibly TRBD1 for D (6 bases). This CDR3 has 14 residues. Per germline, CDR1 MGHDK and CDR2 SYGVNS. The V end lost 8 bases, the J end lost 7 bases, and 15 bases lay between the germline ends. The CDR3 DNA follows: TGTGCCAGCTCAAGCGCCAGGGGAAATTCACCCCTCCACTTT. This gives the protein CASSSARGNSPLHF.

The chain couples TRBV5-6 to TRBJ1-1, with D tentatively TRBD1 (6 bases). CDR3 length: 13 amino acids. V dropped 4 bases and J dropped 6 bases, with 13 bases sitting between them. From germline, CDR1 is SGHDT and CDR2 YYEEEE. For the CDR3, the DNA is TGTGCCAGCAGCGTTACAGGGTTTTCTGAAGCTTTCTTT. Amino acid sequence: CASSVTGFSEAFF.

This chain connects TRBV18 to TRBJ1-5; the match to TRBD1 covers 8 bases. The trim removed 5 bases at V and 1 base at J, leaving 4 bases unmatched. The CDR3 contains 15 residues. Germline values: CDR1 KGHSH, CDR2 LQKENI. CDR3 bases: TGTGCCAGCTCAAAAGACAGGGGAAGCAATCAGCCCCAGCATTTT. Amino acids: CASSKDRGSNQPQHF.

In this sample, this clone turned up once. The chain recombines TRBV7-6 with TRBJ2-5; 8 bases match TRBD2. V gave up 6 bases and J gave up 5 bases; unmatched junction bases: 23. Germline V gene data show CDR1 as SGHVS and CDR2 as FNYEAQ. There are 19 residues in the CDR3. The CDR3 DNA reads TGTGCCAGCAGTACCGACCCGTGGGCTCCCGGGGGGGCCGATGAGACCCAGTACTTC. Amino acids: CASSTDPWAPGGADETQYF.

V is TRBV19 and J is TRBJ1-1; D unresolved. The CDR3 length is 14 residues. The V end was cut by 2 bases, the J end by 5 bases, with 12 bases between. Germline V gene sequence: CDR1 LNHDA, CDR2 SQIVND (reference sequence). Here the CDR3 DNA reads TGTGCCAGTAGTATATGGCCCGGGCGGACTGAAGCTTTCTTT. Translation gives CASSIWPGRTEAFF.

The gene calls are TRBV7-2 and TRBJ2-1; D possibly uses TRBD1 or TRBD2 (6 bases each). The CDR3 loop spans 13 amino acids. Germline values: CDR1 SGHTA, CDR2 FQGNSA. The V end lost 4 bases, the J end lost 7 bases, and 11 bases lay between the germline ends. The CDR3 region has the DNA TGTGCCAGCAGCTCCACAGGGAGGAATGAGCAGTTCTTC. Translating gives CASSSTGRNEQFF.

V and J are TRBV15 and TRBJ2-7, with a possible D match to TRBD2 (5 bases). Germline CDR1 reads LNHNV; CDR2 reads YYDKDF (reference sequence). The CDR3 consists of 14 residues. The ends were cut back, 0 bases at V and 4 bases at J, with 10 bases in the middle. The CDR3 sequence is CATSRDIEGYEQYF. CDR3 nucleotide sequence: TGTGCCACCAGCAGAGATATCGAGGGATACGAGCAGTACTTC.

The rearrangement uses TRBV5-4 and TRBJ2-1; TRBD2 aligns across 7 bases. The CDR3 runs 15 residues. From germline, CDR1 is SGHNT and CDR2 YYREEE (reference sequence). Losses at the gene ends were 2 bases for V and 3 bases for J; bases not matched to a gene: 5. Written as DNA, the CDR3 is TGTGCCAGCAGCTTTTCTAGCGGAGTCTACAATGAGCAGTTCTTC. This codes for CASSFSSGVYNEQFF.

The J gene is TRBJ1-4, the V gene TRBV7-9, with no clear D. Between the trimmed V and J ends, which lost 1 base and 12 bases, there was a span of 12 bases. CDR3 length: 13 residues. The V gene's germline CDR1 is SEHNR and CDR2 FQNEAQ (reference sequence). CDR3 DNA sequence: TGTGCCAGCAGCTTAGACTTCCTCCAGGAACTGTTTTTT. Its protein is CASSLDFLQELFF.

The chain recombines TRBV2 with TRBJ1-6; TRBD1 is a possible D gene (5 bases). CDR1 is SNHLY and CDR2 is FYNNEI in the germline V gene. The CDR3 sequence is 13 residues long. V was cut by 3 bases and J by 10 bases, with 10 bases left in between. Written as DNA, the CDR3 is TGTGCCAGCAGTGATGGGGGAGTGTCACCCCTCCACTTT. This encodes CASSDGGVSPLHF.

The chain couples TRBV6-5 to TRBJ1-1; D is unclear. V dropped 6 bases and J dropped 4 bases, with 12 bases sitting between them. In germline, CDR1 is MNHEY, CDR2 SVGAGI. The CDR3 runs to 13 residues. The CDR3 sequence is CASSRLHRTEAFF. CDR3 DNA sequence: TGTGCCAGCAGCCGACTTCATCGCACTGAAGCTTTCTTT.

J is TRBJ1-1 and V is TRBV5-1, with D unclear. Germline values: CDR1 SGHRS, CDR2 YFSETQ. V lost 4 bases, J lost 0 bases, and 7 bases lay in between. The CDR3 sequence is 13 residues long. The chain's CDR3 is CASSQNMNTEAFF. CDR3 DNA sequence: TGCGCCAGCAGCCAGAACATGAACACTGAAGCTTTCTTT. The full variable domain, its missing parts supplied by reference TRBV5-1 and TRBJ1-1, is KAGVTQTPRYLIKTRGQQVTLSCSPISGHRSVSWYQQTPGQGLQFLFEYFSETQRNKGNFPGRFSGRQFSNSRSEMNVSTLELGDSALYLCASSQNMNTEAFFGQGTRLTVV.

This chain links TRBV11-2 with TRBJ1-1; perhaps TRBD1 as D (6 bases). From germline, CDR1 is SGHAT and CDR2 FQNNGV. The CDR3 is made up of 12 amino acids. V shed 5 bases and J shed 7 bases, with 11 bases lying between them. The CDR3 loop is CASSLEGVEAFF. CDR3 nucleotides: TGTGCCAGCAGCCTTGAGGGGGTTGAAGCTTTCTTT.

The rearrangement uses TRBV6-4 and TRBJ2-1; D gene uncertain. CDR1 is MRHNA and CDR2 is SNTAGT in the germline V gene. CDR3 size: 14 residues. V was shortened by 3 bases and J by 0 bases, with 6 bases between the two germline ends. The CDR3 loop is CASSDSSSYNEQFF. As DNA, the CDR3 is TGTGCCAGCAGTGATTCTAGCTCCTACAATGAGCAGTTCTTC.

The chain links TRBV6-5 to TRBJ1-1, with TRBD1 as a possible D gene (6 bases). Germline CDR1 and CDR2: MNHEY and SVGAGI. Trimming cost V 8 bases and J 5 bases, with 15 bases left between them. This CDR3 is 13 amino acids long. CDR3 protein: CASSLGARTEAFF. The CDR3 nucleotides read TGTGCCAGCTCGTTGGGGGCGCGGACTGAAGCTTTCTTT.

Notes on this clone: At one end, the junction sequence differs from germline, possibly due to a read error. The genes are TRBV7-7 and TRBJ2-2; 14 bases agree with TRBD2. CDR1 SSHAT and CDR2 FNYEAQ come from the germline V gene (reference sequence). The CDR3 spans 15 residues. As DNA, the CDR3 is TGTGCTAGCAGCACGACTAGCGGGGGGGCCGGGGAGCTGTTTTTT. Translation gives CASSTTSGGAGELFF.

The chain recombines TRBV5-8 with TRBJ2-5; D is possibly TRBD1 or TRBD2 (5 bases each). V lost 4 bases and J 10 bases, leaving 20 bases between the germline ends. The CDR3 is made up of 14 amino acids. Germline V CDR1 and CDR2: SGHTS, YDEGEE. CDR3 region: CASSPDTGQSGQYF. The DNA of the CDR3 is TGTGCCAGCAGCCCGGACACAGGCCAAAGCGGCCAGTACTTC.

The chain joins TRBV29-1 to TRBJ2-7, with 7 bases fitting TRBD1. Trimming took 7 bases from V and 1 from J; bases not matched to a gene: 7. Germline CDR1 reads SQVTM; CDR2 reads ANQGSEA. The CDR3 runs 13 residues. The CDR3 spells CSARQGKSYEQYF. The CDR3 DNA is TGCAGCGCTCGACAGGGAAAATCCTACGAGCAGTACTTC.

The rearrangement joins TRBV4-2 to TRBJ1-1; 7 nucleotides align to TRBD1. In germline, CDR1 is LGHNA, CDR2 YNFKEQ. Germline trimming cut 1 base from V and 11 bases from J; bases unmatched to any gene: 7. The CDR3 extends over 13 amino acids. The CDR3 reads CASSQVGTDTAFF. The CDR3 DNA follows: TGTGCCAGCAGCCAAGTGGGGACAGACACCGCTTTCTTT.

The chain recombines TRBV7-2 with TRBJ2-7, with 7 positions matching TRBD1. Looked up from germline, CDR1 is SGHTA and CDR2 is FQGNSA. V lost 1 base, J lost 1 base, and 4 bases stayed unmatched. This CDR3 region has 15 residues. The CDR3, as DNA: TGTGCCAGCAGCTTAGTAAGGGGACAGTCCTACGAGCAGTACTTC. It translates to CASSLVRGQSYEQYF.

The chain has TRBV7-2 and TRBJ2-7; 9 bases are shared with TRBD1. CDR1 is SGHTA and CDR2 is FQGNSA in the germline V gene. The CDR3 sequence is 13 residues long. The trim removed 2 bases at V and 9 bases at J, leaving 5 bases unmatched. For the CDR3, the DNA is TGTGCCAGCAGCTTAAAGGGACAGGGCGCGCAGTACTTC. The encoded protein is CASSLKGQGAQYF.

V is TRBV5-1 and J is TRBJ2-7, with TRBD2 matching 9 bases. The germline V gene encodes CDR1 SGHRS and CDR2 YFSETQ. The CDR3 is 15 residues long. The trim removed 0 bases at V and 3 bases at J, leaving 4 bases unmatched. CDR3 coding DNA: TGCGCCAGCAGCTTGGCCCTAGCGGGGTTCTACGAGCAGTACTTC. Protein: CASSLALAGFYEQYF.

The V and J genes are TRBV25-1 and TRBJ2-7; 9 bases are a match to TRBD1. Per germline, CDR1 MGHDK and CDR2 SYGVNS. V shed 1 base and J 5 bases; nucleotides not matched to a gene: 12. This CDR3 has 17 residues. DNA of the CDR3: TGTGCCAGCAGTGAATTTTATCAGGGACAGGGTCTCAACGAGCAGTACTTC. Translating gives CASSEFYQGQGLNEQYF.

This sequence joins TRBV5-1 and TRBJ2-2; tentatively, D is TRBD2 (5 bases). The CDR3 extends over 15 amino acids. V lost 1 base and J lost 4, with 11 bases in between. Germline CDR1 reads SGHRS; CDR2 reads YFSETQ. The CDR3 protein is CASSLRGPSTGELFF. The DNA of the CDR3 is TGCGCCAGCAGCTTGAGAGGGCCGAGCACCGGGGAGCTGTTTTTT.

The CDR3 sequence: CASSLRVGGHSYEQYF. The CDR3 DNA reads TGTGCCAGCAGCCTTAGGGTGGGGGGGCATTCCTACGAGCAGTACTTC. The chain links TRBV11-2 to TRBJ2-7; tentatively, D is TRBD2 (7 bases). The CDR3 is made up of 16 amino acids. The germline V gene has CDR1 SGHAT and CDR2 FQNNGV. V lost 5 bases and J lost 1, with 18 bases in between.